The next 11 T cell receptor beta chains were all read from a single sample in a study of PD-L1 blockade in urothelial cancer. Sequenced by immunoSEQ multiplex PCR; TCRdb stores in-frame clones only, minus some. The sample yields 50,000 or so clones, 70% to 85% seen once. Sequences were derived from PBMCs, sampled around atezolizumab (anti-PD-L1) treatment. Every receptor here comes from a man between 70 and 80 years old with urothelial cancer.

This clone was picked up a small number of times. The J gene is TRBJ1-2, the V gene TRBV7-8; no clear D. V gave up 5 bases and J gave up 2 bases, with 12 bases separating them. The CDR3 length is 14 residues. Looked up from germline, CDR1 is SGHVS and CDR2 is FQNEAQ. DNA for the CDR3: TGTGCCAGCAGCCCAGAGGCAGCCAACTATGGCTACACCTTC. Protein product: CASSPEAANYGYTF.

This rearrangement joins TRBV2 to TRBJ1-2; D is unclear. The CDR3 is 16 amino acids. From germline, CDR1 is SNHLY and CDR2 FYNNEI. Trimming took 4 bases from V and 3 from J, leaving 18 bases between them. CDR3 nucleotides: TGTGCCAGCAGTGCAAGGGAGGCTTCGGTGGACTATGGCTACACCTTC. It specifies CASSAREASVDYGYTF.

The chain carries TRBV2 and TRBJ2-3; 16 bases map to TRBD2. The CDR3 runs to 18 residues. The ends lost 6 bases at V and 6 bases at J; junction bases unmatched: 12. CDR1 SNHLY and CDR2 FYNNEI come from the germline V gene. The CDR3: CASRDPGTSGRAWDTQYF. For the CDR3, the DNA is TGTGCCAGCAGAGACCCCGGGACTAGCGGGAGGGCCTGGGATACGCAGTATTTT.

The chain couples TRBV5-6 to TRBJ1-6; D possibly corresponds to TRBD1 (5 bases). CDR3 length: 14 amino acids. Per germline, CDR1 SGHDT and CDR2 YYEEEE. The V and J ends lost 2 bases and 5 bases respectively, with 8 bases between them. The chain's CDR3 is CASSLGQNNSPLHF. The CDR3 DNA reads TGTGCCAGCAGCTTAGGACAAAATAATTCACCCCTCCACTTT.

The CDR3, as DNA: TGTGCCAGCAGCTTAGAGAACAGCATGAACACTGAAGCTTTCTTT. This translates into CASSLENSMNTEAFF. This chain links TRBV11-2 with TRBJ1-1; D gene unclear. This CDR3 is built from 15 residues. V was trimmed by 0 bases and J by 0 bases, leaving 8 bases between them. The germline gives CDR1 SGHAT, CDR2 FQNNGV.

The rearrangement links TRBV12-5 to TRBJ1-1; the match to TRBD1 covers 7 bases. V lost 3 bases to trimming and J lost 2 bases; unmatched junction nucleotides: 12. Germline CDR1 LGHNT, CDR2 FRNRAP. The CDR3 covers 17 residues. CDR3 DNA sequence: TGTGCTAGTGGTTTCGACACAGGGGAGAAAACCAACACTGAAGCTTTCTTT. Residues: CASGFDTGEKTNTEAFF.

The chain uses TRBV9 and TRBJ2-3, with 8 nucleotides matching TRBD2. V dropped 4 bases and J dropped 5; count of bases not matched to a gene: 12. The CDR3 is made up of 16 amino acids. CDR1 is SGDLS and CDR2 is YYNGEE in the germline V gene. The CDR3 here is CASSPGFGGAGDTQYF. In nucleotides, the CDR3 is TGTGCCAGCAGCCCCGGTTTCGGGGGGGCGGGAGATACGCAGTATTTT.

This chain connects TRBV28 to TRBJ2-7; the match to TRBD1 covers 7 bases. In germline, CDR1 is MDHEN, CDR2 SYDVKM. CDR3 size: 15 residues. J gave up 4 bases and V 3 bases, and 9 bases lay outside the gene matches. The CDR3 loop is CASSLKRTGRYEQYF. The CDR3 nucleotides read TGTGCCAGCAGTTTGAAGAGGACAGGACGGTACGAGCAGTACTTC.

This chain joins TRBV5-1 and TRBJ1-3; maybe TRBD1 (6 bases). Germline V gene sequence: CDR1 SGHRS, CDR2 YFSETQ. Trimming cost V 4 bases and J 0 bases, with 11 bases left between them. The CDR3 covers 15 residues. CDR3 in amino acids: CASSPGQISGNTIYF. The CDR3 bases are TGCGCCAGCAGCCCAGGACAGATCTCTGGAAACACCATATATTTT.

This chain connects TRBV28 to TRBJ1-2, with TRBD1 matching over 10 bases. Germline CDR1 reads MDHEN; CDR2 reads SYDVKM. The CDR3 totals 19 residues. V lost 1 base, J lost 0 bases, and 11 bases stayed unmatched. The CDR3 sequence: CASSLSLSGTGDTNYGYTF. In nucleotides, the CDR3 is TGTGCCAGCAGTTTATCCCTCTCCGGGACAGGGGACACTAACTATGGCTACACCTTC.

V usage is TRBV5-1 and J usage is TRBJ1-1; 9 nucleotides agree with TRBD1. The CDR3 has 16 residues. Losses at the gene ends were 5 bases for V and 1 base for J; bases not matched to a gene: 9. Per germline, CDR1 SGHRS and CDR2 YFSETQ. CDR3 in amino acids: CASRGGTGFENTEAFF. The CDR3 DNA follows: TGCGCCAGCAGGGGTGGGACAGGGTTCGAGAACACTGAAGCTTTCTTT.